This T cell receptor beta chain appears in the sequencing data of a study of OX40 agonist ivuxolimab in advanced cancers. Study details: Ivuxolimab, an agonist antibody against OX40 (CD134), was given to patients.

The CDR3 spans 16 residues. The germline V and J ends were trimmed by 4 bases and 3 bases, with 17 bases remaining between them. Germline-derived CDR1 and CDR2 are MGHRA and YSYEKL. Assay: immunoSEQ multiplex PCR; the TCRdb copy retains only in-frame clones and omits some. The table includes around 35,000 clones, 81% detected once. This receptor was obtained from an adult with an advanced solid tumor such as melanoma, head and neck, liver or kidney cancer. The chain joins TRBV4-1 to TRBJ2-3; D is unclear. The sequencing here drew on CD4+ or CD8+ T cells sorted from blood, taken in a trial of the OX40 agonist ivuxolimab. CDR3 residues: CASSPRPLIATDTQYF. CDR3 sequence (DNA): TGCGCCAGCAGCCCTCGACCTTTAATCGCTACAGATACGCAGTATTTT.